The clone carrying this T cell receptor beta chain was recorded many times. The entry originates in a study of blood T cells in healthy people across ages. Primers used in a second PCR of roughly 6 to 11 cycles were a sample-barcoded 5' primer and a J-beta primer mix. Each CDR3 protein is one row after TCRdb ran MiXCR on the 5' RACE reads. The profile shows roughly 500,000 distinct CDR3 sequences, 25% to 30% of them singletons. The specimen was blood. The sequence was collected from a woman aged 65 to 85 in good health.

In nucleotides, the CDR3 is TGTGCCAGCAGCTGGGACCGCTTAACCTACGAGCAGTACTTC. Protein product: CASSWDRLTYEQYF. The chain is built from TRBV13 and TRBJ2-7; D possibly uses TRBD1 or TRBD2 (5 bases each). Germline-derived CDR1 and CDR2 are PRHDT and FYEKMQ (reference sequence). CDR3 length equals 14 residues. Trimming took 4 bases from V and 2 from J, leaving 12 bases between them. The entire variable domain, with the rest obtained from reference TRBV13 and TRBJ2-7, is as follows: AAGVIQSPRHLIKEKRETATLKCYPIPRHDTVYWYQQGPGQDPQFLISFYEKMQSDKGSIPDRFSAQQFSDYHSELNMSSLELGDSALYFCASSWDRLTYEQYFGPGTRLTVT.